These 6 T cell receptor beta chains were all obtained from the same sample, sequenced in a study of spatial heterogeneity in lung cancer. The time point was: sample taken at primary tumor resection. Whole RNA, isolated from tumor, nontumor lung or frozen PBMC, was sequenced without prior sorting. MiXCR, applied by TCRdb to the 5' RACE reads, yields one record per CDR3 protein. The table records 990 or so distinct CDR3 sequences, roughly 70% of them present only once. The material sequenced was PBMCs, taken at surgery. The receptors were sampled from a male donor with early-stage non-small cell lung cancer.

In the case of this clonotype: In a library made to pick up alpha chains, this beta chain is a stray read with a size that means little. The chain uses TRBV5-1 and TRBJ1-6; 7 nucleotides agree with TRBD1. CDR1 is SGHRS, CDR2 YFSETQ, per germline. The CDR3 is 16 amino acids. The junction had 9 bases not matched to a gene; V was cut back by 4 bases and J by 5 bases. The CDR3 DNA reads TGCGCCAGCAGCCCGGAGGGGGCCGCGGATAATTCACCCCTCCACTTT. Protein: CASSPEGAADNSPLHF.

With regard to this clonotype: Being off target in a library aimed at alpha chains, this beta chain has a size of little meaning. The V call is TRBV3-1, the J call TRBJ2-3; 10 nucleotides line up with TRBD1. The V segment lost 4 bases and the J segment 3 bases; nucleotides outside the gene matches: 4. The germline V gene encodes CDR1 LGHDT and CDR2 YNNKEL (reference sequence). The CDR3 loop spans 15 amino acids. The CDR3 reads CASSPGTGETDTQYF. The CDR3 DNA sequence: TGTGCCAGCAGCCCCGGGACAGGGGAGACAGATACGCAGTATTTT.

Points on this clonotype: This beta chain is a stray sequence in a library constructed for alpha chains; its clone size is not meaningful. The J gene is TRBJ2-5, the V gene TRBV12-3 or TRBV12-4; 8 nucleotides align to TRBD1. The V segment lost 5 bases and the J segment 3 bases; nucleotides outside the gene matches: 2. The CDR3 length is 13 residues. The CDR3: CASSLTGEETQYF. Written as DNA, the CDR3 is TGTGCCAGCAGTCTGACAGGGGAAGAGACCCAGTACTTC.

This clonotype was counted once. This beta chain lies outside the target of a library built for alpha chains; its clone size means little. The chain uses TRBV20-1 and TRBJ2-7, with TRBD1 matching 8 bases. The CDR3 sequence is 13 residues long. The trim removed 3 bases at V and 3 bases at J, leaving 4 bases unmatched. Germline CDR1 is DFQATT and CDR2 is SNEGSKA (reference sequence). The CDR3 reads CSASMGQVYEQYF. Written as DNA, the CDR3 is TGCAGTGCTAGTATGGGACAGGTCTACGAGCAGTACTTC.

A word on this clonotype: For a library built for alpha chains, this beta chain is a stray read; little rests on its size. The CDR3 reads CASARGGDADTQYF. In nucleotides, the CDR3 is TGTGCCAGCGCCAGAGGGGGTGACGCAGATACGCAGTATTTT. V and J are TRBV28 and TRBJ2-3, with D maybe TRBD1 (6 bases). V dropped 8 bases and J dropped 4 bases, with 16 bases sitting between them. The germline V gene has CDR1 MDHEN and CDR2 SYDVKM. The CDR3 length is 14 residues.

On this clonotype itself: This beta chain turned up in a library designed for alpha chains; as an off-target read, its abundance says little. The chain combines TRBV5-1 with TRBJ2-2; 9 bases are a match to TRBD2. The CDR3 runs to 14 residues. Germline CDR1 reads SGHRS; CDR2 reads YFSETQ. Germline trimming cut 5 bases from V and 5 bases from J; bases unmatched to any gene: 4. The CDR3 sequence is CASRTSGQTGELFF. The DNA of the CDR3 is TGCGCCAGCAGGACTAGCGGCCAAACCGGGGAGCTGTTTTTT.